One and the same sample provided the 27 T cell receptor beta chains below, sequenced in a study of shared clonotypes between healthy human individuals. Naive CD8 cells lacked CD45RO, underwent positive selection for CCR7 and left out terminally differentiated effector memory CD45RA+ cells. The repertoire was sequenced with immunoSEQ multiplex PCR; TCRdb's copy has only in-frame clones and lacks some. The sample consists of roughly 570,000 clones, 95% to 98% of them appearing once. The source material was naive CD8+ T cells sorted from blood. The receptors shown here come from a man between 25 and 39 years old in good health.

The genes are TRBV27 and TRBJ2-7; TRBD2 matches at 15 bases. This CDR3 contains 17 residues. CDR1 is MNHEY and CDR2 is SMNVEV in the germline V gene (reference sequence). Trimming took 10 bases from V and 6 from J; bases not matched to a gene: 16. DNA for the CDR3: TGTGCCACCCACCCGGGACTAGCGGGAGGCGCCTGGTCCGAGCAGTACTTC. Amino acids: CATHPGLAGGAWSEQYF.

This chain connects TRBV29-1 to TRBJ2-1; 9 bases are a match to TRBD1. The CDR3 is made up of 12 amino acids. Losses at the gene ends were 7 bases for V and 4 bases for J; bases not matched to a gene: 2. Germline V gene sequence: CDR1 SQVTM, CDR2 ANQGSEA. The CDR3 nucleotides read TGCAGCGGGACAGGGGTTTACAATGAGCAGTTCTTC. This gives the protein CSGTGVYNEQFF.

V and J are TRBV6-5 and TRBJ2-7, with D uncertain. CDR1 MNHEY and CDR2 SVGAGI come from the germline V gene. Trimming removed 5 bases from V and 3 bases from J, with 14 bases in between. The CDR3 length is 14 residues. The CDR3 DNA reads TGTGCCAGCAGTAACCGGGTCCTTGACTACGAGCAGTACTTC. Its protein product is CASSNRVLDYEQYF.

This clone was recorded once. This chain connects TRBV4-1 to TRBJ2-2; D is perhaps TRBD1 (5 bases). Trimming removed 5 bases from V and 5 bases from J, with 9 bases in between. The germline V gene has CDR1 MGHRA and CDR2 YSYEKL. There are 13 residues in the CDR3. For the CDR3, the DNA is TGCGCCAGCAGCACCCGACAGACCGGGGAGCTGTTTTTT. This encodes CASSTRQTGELFF.

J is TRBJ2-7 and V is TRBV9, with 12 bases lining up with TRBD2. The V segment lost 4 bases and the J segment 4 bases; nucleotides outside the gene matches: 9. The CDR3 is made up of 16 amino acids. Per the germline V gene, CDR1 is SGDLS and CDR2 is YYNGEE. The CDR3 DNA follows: TGTGCCAGCAGCCGCCTGACTAGCGGGAGTCTGTACGAGCAGTACTTC. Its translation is CASSRLTSGSLYEQYF.

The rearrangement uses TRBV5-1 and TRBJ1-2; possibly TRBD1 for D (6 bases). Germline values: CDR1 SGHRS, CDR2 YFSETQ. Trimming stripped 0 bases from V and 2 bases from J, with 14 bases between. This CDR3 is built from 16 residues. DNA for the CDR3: TGCGCCAGCAGCTTGGCCAAACAGGGTAGGAACTATGGCTACACCTTC. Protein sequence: CASSLAKQGRNYGYTF. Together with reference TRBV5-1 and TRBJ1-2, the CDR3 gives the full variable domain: KAGVTQTPRYLIKTRGQQVTLSCSPISGHRSVSWYQQTPGQGLQFLFEYFSETQRNKGNFPGRFSGRQFSNSRSEMNVSTLELGDSALYLCASSLAKQGRNYGYTFGSGTRLTVV.

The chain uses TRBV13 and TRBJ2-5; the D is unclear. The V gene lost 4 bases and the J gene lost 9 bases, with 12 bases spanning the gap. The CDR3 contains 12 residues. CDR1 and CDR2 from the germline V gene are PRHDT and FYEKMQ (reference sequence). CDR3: CASSSVLGPQYF. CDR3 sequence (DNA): TGTGCCAGCAGCTCGGTTCTTGGACCCCAGTACTTC.

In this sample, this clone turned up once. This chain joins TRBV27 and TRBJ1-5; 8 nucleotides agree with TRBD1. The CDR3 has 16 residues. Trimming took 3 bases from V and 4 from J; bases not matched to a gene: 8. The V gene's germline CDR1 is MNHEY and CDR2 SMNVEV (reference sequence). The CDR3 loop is CASSFIGQGMNQPQHF. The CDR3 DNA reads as TGTGCCAGCAGTTTTATCGGACAGGGCATGAATCAGCCCCAGCATTTT.

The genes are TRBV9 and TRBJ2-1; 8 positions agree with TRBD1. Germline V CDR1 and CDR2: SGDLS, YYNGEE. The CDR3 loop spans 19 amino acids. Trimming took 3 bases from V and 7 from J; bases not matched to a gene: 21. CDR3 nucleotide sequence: TGTGCCAGCAGCGCGTACCCCCACGTGGACAGGGTAAGCCCAAATGAGCAGTTCTTC. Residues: CASSAYPHVDRVSPNEQFF.

CDR3 sequence reads: CASSLREVDNEQFF. The CDR3 bases are TGTGCCAGCAGTTTGCGGGAGGTCGACAATGAGCAGTTCTTC. V and J are TRBV27 and TRBJ2-1; 8 bases map to TRBD2. The CDR3 runs 14 residues. The germline CDR1 and CDR2 sequences are MNHEY and SMNVEV (reference sequence). The V segment lost 3 bases and the J segment 5 bases; nucleotides outside the gene matches: 3.

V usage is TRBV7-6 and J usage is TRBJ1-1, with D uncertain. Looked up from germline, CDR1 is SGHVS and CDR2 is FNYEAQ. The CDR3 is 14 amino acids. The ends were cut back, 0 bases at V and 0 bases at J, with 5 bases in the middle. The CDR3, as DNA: TGTGCCAGCAGCTTAGCCCCCATGAACACTGAAGCTTTCTTT. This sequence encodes CASSLAPMNTEAFF.

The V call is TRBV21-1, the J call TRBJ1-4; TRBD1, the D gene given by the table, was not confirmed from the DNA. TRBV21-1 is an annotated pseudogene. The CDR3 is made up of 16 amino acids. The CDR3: CASSKAAQSGYGKLFF. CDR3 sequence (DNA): TGTGCCAGCAGCAAAGCTGCGCAGTCAGGGTACGGAAAACTGTTTTTT.

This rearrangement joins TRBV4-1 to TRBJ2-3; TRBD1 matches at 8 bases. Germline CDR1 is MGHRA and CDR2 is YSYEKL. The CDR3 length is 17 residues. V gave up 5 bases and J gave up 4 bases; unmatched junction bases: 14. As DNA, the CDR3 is TGCGCCAGCAGCTTCTCCCCGGCAGGGGGCTCGGCAGATACGCAGTATTTT. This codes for CASSFSPAGGSADTQYF.

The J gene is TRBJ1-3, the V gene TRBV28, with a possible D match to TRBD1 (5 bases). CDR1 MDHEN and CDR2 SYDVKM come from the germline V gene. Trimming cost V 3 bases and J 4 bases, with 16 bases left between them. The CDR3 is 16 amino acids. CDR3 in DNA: TGTGCCAGCAGTTTCATAACTGGGGCAGAAGGAAACACCATATATTTT. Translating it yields CASSFITGAEGNTIYF.

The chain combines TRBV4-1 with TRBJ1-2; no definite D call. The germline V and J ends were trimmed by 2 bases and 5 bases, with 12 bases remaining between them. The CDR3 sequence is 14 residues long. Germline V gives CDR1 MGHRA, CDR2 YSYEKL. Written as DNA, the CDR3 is TGCGCCAGCAGCCAATATAGCAGAGATTATGGCTACACCTTC. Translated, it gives CASSQYSRDYGYTF.

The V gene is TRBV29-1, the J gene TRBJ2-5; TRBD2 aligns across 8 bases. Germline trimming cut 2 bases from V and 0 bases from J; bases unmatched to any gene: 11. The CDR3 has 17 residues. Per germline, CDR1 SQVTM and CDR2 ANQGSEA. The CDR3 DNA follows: TGCAGCGTTGAAACAGGAACTAGCGGCATGTACCAAGAGACCCAGTACTTC. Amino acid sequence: CSVETGTSGMYQETQYF. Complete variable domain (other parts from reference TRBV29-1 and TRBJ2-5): SAVISQKPSRDICQRGTSLTIQCQVDSQVTMMFWYRQQPGQSLTLIATANQGSEATYESGFVIDKFPISRPNLTFSTLTVSNMSPEDSSIYLCSVETGTSGMYQETQYFGPGTRLLVL.

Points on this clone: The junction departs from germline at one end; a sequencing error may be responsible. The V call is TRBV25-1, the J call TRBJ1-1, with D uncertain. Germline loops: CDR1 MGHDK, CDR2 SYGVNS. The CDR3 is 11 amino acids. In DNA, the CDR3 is TGTGCCACAGAAACCGGGATCCACCGGGTCTTT. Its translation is CATETGIHRVF.

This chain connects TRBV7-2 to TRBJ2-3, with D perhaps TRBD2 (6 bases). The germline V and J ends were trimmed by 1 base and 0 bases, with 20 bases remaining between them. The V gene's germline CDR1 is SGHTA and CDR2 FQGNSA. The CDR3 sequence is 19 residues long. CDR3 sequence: CASSLVPGSSGTSTDTQYF. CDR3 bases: TGTGCCAGCAGCTTAGTCCCAGGTAGTAGCGGCACTAGCACAGATACGCAGTATTTT.

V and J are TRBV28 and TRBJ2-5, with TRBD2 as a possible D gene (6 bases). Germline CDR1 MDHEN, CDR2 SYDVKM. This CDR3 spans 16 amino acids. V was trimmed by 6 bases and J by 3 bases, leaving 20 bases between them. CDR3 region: CASSLRGRLGKETQYF. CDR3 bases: TGTGCCAGCAGCCTCCGGGGGAGGCTGGGGAAAGAGACCCAGTACTTC. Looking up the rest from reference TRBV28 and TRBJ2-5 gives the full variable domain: DVKVTQSSRYLVKRTGEKVFLECVQDMDHENMFWYRQDPGLGLRLIYFSYDVKMKEKGDIPEGYSVSREKKERFSLILESASTNQTSMYLCASSLRGRLGKETQYFGPGTRLLVL.

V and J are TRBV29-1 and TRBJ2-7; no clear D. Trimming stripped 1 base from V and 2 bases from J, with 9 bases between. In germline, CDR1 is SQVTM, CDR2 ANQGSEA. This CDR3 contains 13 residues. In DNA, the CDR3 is TGCAGCGTTGAAGCTGGTTCAACCTACGAGCAGTACTTC. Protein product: CSVEAGSTYEQYF.

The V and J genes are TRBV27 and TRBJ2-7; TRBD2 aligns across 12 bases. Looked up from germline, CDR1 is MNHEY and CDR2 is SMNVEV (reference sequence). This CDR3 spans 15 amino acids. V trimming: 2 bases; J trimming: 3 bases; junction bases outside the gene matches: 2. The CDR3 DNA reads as TGTGCCAGCAGTTTAACGACTAGCGGGAGCTACGAGCAGTACTTC. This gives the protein CASSLTTSGSYEQYF.

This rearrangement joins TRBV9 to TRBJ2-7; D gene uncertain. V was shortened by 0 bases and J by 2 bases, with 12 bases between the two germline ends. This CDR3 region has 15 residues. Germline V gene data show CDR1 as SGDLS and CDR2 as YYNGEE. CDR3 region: CASSVGGPTPYEQYF. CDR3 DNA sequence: TGTGCCAGCAGCGTAGGTGGACCCACCCCCTACGAGCAGTACTTC.

CDR3 coding DNA: TGTGCTCCCTCGAGGGGCAAACCTTTCTCTGGAAACACCATATATTTT. It translates to CAPSRGKPFSGNTIYF. The chain employs TRBV30 and TRBJ1-3; possibly TRBD1 for D (5 bases). This CDR3 comprises 16 residues. Germline loops: CDR1 GTSNPN, CDR2 SVGIG (reference sequence).

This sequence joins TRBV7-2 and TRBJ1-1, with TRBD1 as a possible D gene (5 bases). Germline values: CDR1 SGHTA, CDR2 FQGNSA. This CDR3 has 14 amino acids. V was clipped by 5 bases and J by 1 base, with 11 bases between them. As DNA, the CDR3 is TGTGCCAGCAGCCTTTCAGGGCAGAACACTGAAGCTTTCTTT. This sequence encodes CASSLSGQNTEAFF. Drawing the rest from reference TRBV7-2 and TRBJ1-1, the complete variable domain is GAGVSQSPSNKVTEKGKDVELRCDPISGHTALYWYRQSLGQGLEFLIYFQGNSAPDKSGLPSDRFSAERTGGSVSTLTIQRTQQEDSAVYLCASSLSGQNTEAFFGQGTRLTVV.

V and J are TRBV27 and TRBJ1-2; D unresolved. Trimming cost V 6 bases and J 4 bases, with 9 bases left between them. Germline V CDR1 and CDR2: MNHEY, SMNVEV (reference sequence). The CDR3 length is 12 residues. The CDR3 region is CASSHDGYGYTF. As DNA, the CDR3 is TGTGCCAGCAGCCACGACGGCTATGGCTACACCTTC.

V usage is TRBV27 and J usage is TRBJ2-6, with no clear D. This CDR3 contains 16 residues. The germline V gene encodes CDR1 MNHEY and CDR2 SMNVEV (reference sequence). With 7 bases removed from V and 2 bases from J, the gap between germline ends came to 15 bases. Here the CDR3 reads CASTMLGSTGANVLTF. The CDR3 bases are TGTGCCAGCACCATGCTAGGCTCCACTGGGGCCAACGTCCTGACTTTC.

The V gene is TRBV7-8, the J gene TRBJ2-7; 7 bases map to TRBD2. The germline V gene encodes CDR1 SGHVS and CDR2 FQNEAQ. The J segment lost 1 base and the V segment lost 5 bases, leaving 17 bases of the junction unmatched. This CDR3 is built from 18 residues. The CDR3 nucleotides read TGTGCCAGCAGCCGCCGATCGGTAGCGGGCACGCGATCCTACGAGCAGTACTTC. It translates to CASSRRSVAGTRSYEQYF.